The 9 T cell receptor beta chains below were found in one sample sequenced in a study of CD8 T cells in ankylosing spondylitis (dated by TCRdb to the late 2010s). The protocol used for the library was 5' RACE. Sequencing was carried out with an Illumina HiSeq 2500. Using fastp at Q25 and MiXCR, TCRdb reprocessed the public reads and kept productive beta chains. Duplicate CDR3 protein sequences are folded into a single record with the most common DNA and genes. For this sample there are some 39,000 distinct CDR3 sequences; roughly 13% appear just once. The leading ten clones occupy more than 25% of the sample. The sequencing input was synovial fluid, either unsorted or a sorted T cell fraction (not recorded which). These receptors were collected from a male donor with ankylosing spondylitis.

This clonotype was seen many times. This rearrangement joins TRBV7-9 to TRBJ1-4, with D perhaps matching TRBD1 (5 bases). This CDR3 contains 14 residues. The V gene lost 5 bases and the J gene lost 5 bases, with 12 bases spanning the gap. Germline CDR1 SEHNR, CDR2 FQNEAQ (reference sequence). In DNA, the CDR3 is TGTGCCAGCAGCCCGGGACGGGAGAATGAAAAACTGTTTTTT. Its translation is CASSPGRENEKLFF.

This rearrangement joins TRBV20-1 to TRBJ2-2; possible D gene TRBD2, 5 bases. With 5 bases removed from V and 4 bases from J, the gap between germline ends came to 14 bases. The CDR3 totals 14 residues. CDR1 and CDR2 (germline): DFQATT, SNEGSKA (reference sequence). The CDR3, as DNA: TGCAGTGCTCCGGAACCCGGAGGCACCGGGGAGCTGTTTTTT. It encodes CSAPEPGGTGELFF.

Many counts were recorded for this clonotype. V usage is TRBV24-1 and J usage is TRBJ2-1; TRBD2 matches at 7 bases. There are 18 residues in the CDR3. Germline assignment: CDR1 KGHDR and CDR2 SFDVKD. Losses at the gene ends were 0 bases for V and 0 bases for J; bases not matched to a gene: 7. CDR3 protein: CATSDLWGGPSSYNEQFF. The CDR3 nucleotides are TGTGCCACCAGTGATTTGTGGGGGGGACCGAGCTCCTACAATGAGCAGTTCTTC.

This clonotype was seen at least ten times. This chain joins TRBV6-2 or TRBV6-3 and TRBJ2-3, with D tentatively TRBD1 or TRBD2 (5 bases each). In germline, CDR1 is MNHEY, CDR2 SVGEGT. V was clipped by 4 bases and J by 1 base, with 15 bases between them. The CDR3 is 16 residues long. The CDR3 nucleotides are TGTGCCAGCAGTTTCCGGGACCTCGTGCGCACAGATACGCAGTATTTT. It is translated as CASSFRDLVRTDTQYF.

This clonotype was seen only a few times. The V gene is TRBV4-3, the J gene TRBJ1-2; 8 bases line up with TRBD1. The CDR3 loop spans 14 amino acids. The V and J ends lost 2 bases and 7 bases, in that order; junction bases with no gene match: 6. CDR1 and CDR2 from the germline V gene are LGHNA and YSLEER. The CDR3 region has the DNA TGCGCCAGCAGCCAACACGGACAGGGACCTGGCTACACCTTC. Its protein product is CASSQHGQGPGYTF.

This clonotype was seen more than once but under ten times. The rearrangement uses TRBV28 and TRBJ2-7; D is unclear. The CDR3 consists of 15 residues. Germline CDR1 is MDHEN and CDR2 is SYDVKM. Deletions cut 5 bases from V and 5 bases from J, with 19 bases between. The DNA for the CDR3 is TGTGCCAGCAGTCCCCTCCCTTGGGCTCGGGACGAGCAGTACTTC. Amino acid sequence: CASSPLPWARDEQYF.

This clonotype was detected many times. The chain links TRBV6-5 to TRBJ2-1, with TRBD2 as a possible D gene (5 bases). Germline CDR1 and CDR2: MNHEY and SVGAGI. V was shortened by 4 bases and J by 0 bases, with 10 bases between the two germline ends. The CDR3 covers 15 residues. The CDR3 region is CASSLGAHSYNEQFF. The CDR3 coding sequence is TGTGCCAGCAGTTTGGGAGCGCACTCCTACAATGAGCAGTTCTTC.

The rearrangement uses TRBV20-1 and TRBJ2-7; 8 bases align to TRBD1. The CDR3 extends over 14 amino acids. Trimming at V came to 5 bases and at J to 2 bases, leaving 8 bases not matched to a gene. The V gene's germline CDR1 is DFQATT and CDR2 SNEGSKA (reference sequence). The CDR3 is CSARPGTGAYEQYF. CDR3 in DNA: TGCAGTGCTCGCCCCGGGACAGGTGCCTACGAGCAGTACTTC.

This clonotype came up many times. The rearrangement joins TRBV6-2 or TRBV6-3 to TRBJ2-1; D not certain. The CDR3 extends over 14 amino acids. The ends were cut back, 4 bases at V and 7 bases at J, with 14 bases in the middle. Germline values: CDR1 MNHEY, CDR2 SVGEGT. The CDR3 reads CASSSTVEANEQFF. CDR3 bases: TGTGCCAGCAGTTCGACGGTTGAGGCTAATGAGCAGTTCTTC.